The 30 T cell receptor beta chains below all came from one sample that was sequenced in a study of T-cell memory formation after mild COVID-19. TCRdb itself ran the 5' RACE reads through MiXCR, one entry per CDR3 protein. Of 300,000 to 400,000 distinct CDR3 sequences listed, less than 20% were seen once; the top ten hold 20% to 25%. The specimen sequenced was PBMCs or a T cell subset sorted from them (not recorded which). All receptors come from a young man who had mild COVID-19 (a few samples of this study predate the infection). Cell type and time point are not known.

The DNA of the CDR3 is TGTGCCAGCAGCCAAGTAGCGGGGGGGTTCACAGATACGCAGTATTTT. It codes for CASSQVAGGFTDTQYF. V gene TRBV14 combines with J gene TRBJ2-3; 11 bases are a match to TRBD2. CDR1 is SGHDN, CDR2 FVKESK, per germline. With 1 base clipped from V and 2 bases from J, the junction kept 2 bases outside the gene matches. The CDR3 is 16 amino acids. The full variable domain, its missing parts supplied by reference TRBV14 and TRBJ2-3, is EAGVTQFPSHSVIEKGQTVTLRCDPISGHDNLYWYRRVMGKEIKFLLHFVKESKQDESGMPNNRFLAERTGGTYSTLKVQPAELEDSGVYFCASSQVAGGFTDTQYFGPGTRLTVL.

There are a few counts of this clonotype. V and J are TRBV20-1 and TRBJ1-5; D might be TRBD1 (5 bases). CDR1 and CDR2 (germline): DFQATT, SNEGSKA (reference sequence). CDR3 length: 16 residues. V was pared by 0 bases and J by 1 base, with 13 bases between. CDR3 bases: TGCAGTGCTAGAGATAGTGGAGGGGCCAGCAATCAGCCCCAGCATTTT. This translates into CSARDSGGASNQPQHF.

In its sample, this clonotype was seen a few times. The chain carries TRBV5-1 and TRBJ2-5; TRBD2 might be the D (7 bases). Germline CDR1 reads SGHRS; CDR2 reads YFSETQ. Trimming cost V 0 bases and J 1 base, with 13 bases left between them. There are 16 residues in the CDR3. CDR3 protein: CASSLAGGGGQETQYF. CDR3 in DNA: TGCGCCAGCAGCTTGGCCGGCGGGGGCGGCCAAGAGACCCAGTACTTC. Looking up the rest from reference TRBV5-1 and TRBJ2-5 gives the full variable domain: KAGVTQTPRYLIKTRGQQVTLSCSPISGHRSVSWYQQTPGQGLQFLFEYFSETQRNKGNFPGRFSGRQFSNSRSEMNVSTLELGDSALYLCASSLAGGGGQETQYFGPGTRLLVL.

This clonotype has a count of ten or more. The chain uses TRBV11-2 and TRBJ2-5, with D hard to call. With 4 bases removed from V and 7 bases from J, the gap between germline ends came to 7 bases. This CDR3 is built from 11 residues. Germline V gene sequence: CDR1 SGHAT, CDR2 FQNNGV. The DNA for the CDR3 is TGTGCCAGCAGCTCCCGCCGGACCCAGTACTTC. Its translation: CASSSRRTQYF.

The sample holds a few counts of this clonotype. The rearrangement links TRBV3-1 to TRBJ1-6; D gene ambiguous. V dropped 5 bases and J dropped 7 bases, with 9 bases sitting between them. The V gene's germline CDR1 is LGHDT and CDR2 YNNKEL (reference sequence). This CDR3 comprises 13 residues. The CDR3 DNA follows: TGTGCCAGCAGCTCAGGACGGAATTCACCCCTCCACTTT. Translating gives CASSSGRNSPLHF. The entire variable domain, with the rest obtained from reference TRBV3-1 and TRBJ1-6, is as follows: DTAVSQTPKYLVTQMGNDKSIKCEQNLGHDTMYWYKQDSKKFLKIMFSYNNKELIINETVPNRFSPKSPDKAHLNLHINSLELGDSAVYFCASSSGRNSPLHFGNGTRLTVT.

This clonotype has only a few counts. The CDR3 sequence: CASSWGTADYEQYV. CDR3 nucleotide sequence: TGTGCCAGCAGCTGGGGGACAGCAGACTACGAGCAGTACGTC. The rearrangement joins TRBV7-8 to TRBJ2-7, with 7 positions matching TRBD1. The germline gives CDR1 SGHVS, CDR2 FQNEAQ. V shed 4 bases and J 3 bases; nucleotides not matched to a gene: 6. This CDR3 is 14 amino acids long.

This chain joins TRBV15 and TRBJ2-7; 7 bases align to TRBD1. This CDR3 contains 17 residues. V shed 4 bases and J 2 bases; nucleotides not matched to a gene: 14. The germline gives CDR1 LNHNV, CDR2 YYDKDF (reference sequence). This chain's CDR3 is CATSKNTPGQVAYEQYF. Here the CDR3 DNA reads TGTGCCACCAGCAAAAATACCCCCGGACAGGTTGCCTACGAGCAGTACTTC.

This clonotype was observed a handful of times. This CDR3 is CASSFAPAVGAYEQYV. CDR3 bases: TGTGCCAGCAGTTTCGCCCCCGCGGTCGGAGCCTACGAGCAGTACGTC. This chain uses TRBV6-2 or TRBV6-3 with TRBJ2-7; no definite D call. Trimming pared 4 bases from V and 2 bases from J, leaving 18 bases between. Germline CDR1 MNHEY, CDR2 SVGEGT. CDR3 length: 16 amino acids.

This chain links TRBV5-1 with TRBJ2-6; 11 bases align to TRBD1. CDR1 is SGHRS and CDR2 is YFSETQ in the germline V gene. V lost 2 bases to trimming and J lost 0 bases; unmatched junction nucleotides: 4. This CDR3 spans 18 amino acids. This CDR3 is CASSFTGTGGSGANVLTF. Written as DNA, the CDR3 is TGCGCCAGCAGCTTTACCGGGACAGGGGGCTCTGGGGCCAACGTCCTGACTTTC.

V is TRBV6-1 and J is TRBJ1-5, with a possible D match to TRBD1 (6 bases). The CDR3 is 18 amino acids. The V gene's germline CDR1 is MNHNS and CDR2 SASEGT. V was clipped by 4 bases and J by 5 bases, with 24 bases between them. CDR3 DNA sequence: TGTGCCAGCAGTGGGACAGCGCCCACGATCAGCCCGTATCAGCCCCAGCATTTT. Protein sequence: CASSGTAPTISPYQPQHF.

This clonotype was counted only a few times. V usage is TRBV10-3 and J usage is TRBJ2-5; TRBD2 agrees at 8 bases. The CDR3 sequence is 13 residues long. In germline, CDR1 is ENHRY, CDR2 SYGVKD. V shed 6 bases, J shed 3 bases, and the junction held 3 bases outside the gene matches. CDR3 nucleotides: TGTGCCATCAGGACGGGGGGGGAAGAGACCCAGTACTTC. This codes for CAIRTGGEETQYF.

The V gene is TRBV28, the J gene TRBJ1-4; D possibly corresponds to TRBD1 (6 bases). The CDR3 runs to 11 residues. The V end lost 4 bases, the J end lost 16 bases, and 13 bases lay between the germline ends. The V gene's germline CDR1 is MDHEN and CDR2 SYDVKM. The chain's CDR3 is CASSSVDSGFF. In DNA form, the CDR3 reads TGTGCCAGCAGTTCCGTGGACAGCGGGTTTTTT.

This clonotype was picked up a small number of times. J is TRBJ1-2 and V is TRBV4-3, with D possibly matching TRBD1 (6 bases). This CDR3 is 15 amino acids long. The germline gives CDR1 LGHNA, CDR2 YSLEER. With 5 bases removed from V and 7 bases from J, the gap between germline ends came to 20 bases. This CDR3 reads CASSNRVGGLRGYTF. The CDR3 DNA follows: TGCGCCAGCAGCAATCGCGTCGGGGGCTTACGTGGCTACACCTTC.

This clonotype has ten or more counts. The DNA for the CDR3 is TGCAGTGCTAGTTACCGGTCCAAAGAGACCCAGTACTTC. This translates into CSASYRSKETQYF. The V call is TRBV20-1, the J call TRBJ2-5; D gene ambiguous. CDR1 and CDR2 (germline): DFQATT, SNEGSKA (reference sequence). V lost 3 bases, J lost 3 bases, and 11 bases lay in between. This CDR3 is built from 13 residues.

This chain connects TRBV6-6 to TRBJ2-7; possibly TRBD1 for D (7 bases). The CDR3 spans 12 residues. Germline values: CDR1 MNHNY, CDR2 SVGAGI (reference sequence). The ends were cut back, 6 bases at V and 5 bases at J, with 11 bases in the middle. DNA for the CDR3: TGTGCCAGCAGCCCCAGGGGGGACGAGCAGTACGTC. Its protein product is CASSPRGDEQYV.

Many counts were recorded for this clonotype. This chain joins TRBV20-1 and TRBJ2-2, with D possibly matching TRBD2 (6 bases). Germline CDR1 DFQATT, CDR2 SNEGSKA (reference sequence). The CDR3 spans 16 residues. Trimming left V 4 bases short and J 6 bases short, with 21 bases between. CDR3 protein: CSAKSRDSNVPGELFF. The CDR3 DNA is TGCAGTGCTAAGAGCCGGGACTCCAACGTTCCCGGGGAGCTGTTTTTT.

J is TRBJ2-7 and V is TRBV29-1; 9 positions match TRBD1. Germline V lookup: CDR1 SQVTM, CDR2 ANQGSEA. The CDR3 extends over 13 amino acids. Trimming cost V 5 bases and J 3 bases; bases outside gene matches: 5. The CDR3 bases are TGCAGCGTTCTTAGACAGGGGGTCTACGAGCAGTACTTC. Protein sequence: CSVLRQGVYEQYF.

This clonotype was observed a few times. This rearrangement joins TRBV20-1 to TRBJ2-1; 9 bases agree with TRBD2. J gave up 1 base and V 6 bases, and 7 bases lay outside the gene matches. CDR3 length: 15 residues. Germline assignment: CDR1 DFQATT and CDR2 SNEGSKA (reference sequence). CDR3 nucleotides: TGCAGTGCCGGTGGCGGGGGGGCTTCCTACAATGAGCAGTTCTTC. Its translation: CSAGGGGASYNEQFF.

A few counts support this clonotype. V and J are TRBV11-2 and TRBJ1-6; D not resolved. The CDR3 loop spans 13 amino acids. V was shortened by 5 bases and J by 14 bases, with 16 bases between the two germline ends. CDR1 is SGHAT, CDR2 FQNNGV, per germline. As DNA, the CDR3 is TGTGCCAGCAGCCCCGCCTGGGGAGAAACCCTCCACTTT. Its translation: CASSPAWGETLHF. The entire variable domain, with the rest obtained from reference TRBV11-2 and TRBJ1-6, is as follows: EAGVAQSPRYKIIEKRQSVAFWCNPISGHATLYWYQQILGQGPKLLIQFQNNGVVDDSQLPKDRFSAERLKGVDSTLKIQPAKLEDSAVYLCASSPAWGETLHFGNGTRLTVT.

The table lists this clonotype with a few counts. The chain carries TRBV9 and TRBJ2-5; TRBD2 agrees at 8 bases. Trimming took 4 bases from V and 5 from J; bases not matched to a gene: 10. The CDR3 contains 15 residues. Germline V gene data show CDR1 as SGDLS and CDR2 as YYNGEE. CDR3 DNA sequence: TGTGCCAGCAGCCCCGGGGGGGCCAATGTGGAGACCCAGTACTTC. Protein: CASSPGGANVETQYF.

The V and J genes are TRBV29-1 and TRBJ2-2, with D possibly TRBD2 on 5 matching bases. The germline CDR1 and CDR2 sequences are SQVTM and ANQGSEA. This CDR3 region has 13 residues. V was trimmed by 4 bases and J by 3 bases, leaving 9 bases between them. CDR3 coding DNA: TGCAGCGTTGCGGTCGGGGACACCGGGGAGCTGTTTTTT. Its translation is CSVAVGDTGELFF.

The chain combines TRBV7-9 with TRBJ1-6, with D tentatively TRBD1 (5 bases). Germline V gene lookup returns CDR1 SEHNR and CDR2 FQNEAQ (reference sequence). This CDR3 has 14 residues. Trimming pared 5 bases from V and 5 bases from J, leaving 10 bases between. This CDR3 is CASSTGPNNSPLHF. The CDR3 DNA is TGTGCCAGCAGCACGGGACCGAATAATTCACCCCTCCACTTT.

This clonotype has at least ten counts. The chain couples TRBV7-2 to TRBJ2-1; D could derive from TRBD1 or TRBD2 (5 bases each). Per the germline V gene, CDR1 is SGHTA and CDR2 is FQGNSA. The CDR3 extends over 13 amino acids. Trimming took off 3 bases at V and 6 bases at J, with 9 bases between the two ends. The CDR3 loop is CASSFGGGNEQFF. The CDR3 bases are TGTGCCAGCAGCTTTGGGGGTGGCAATGAGCAGTTCTTC.

This clonotype was observed many times. This chain uses TRBV5-1 with TRBJ1-1; 7 nucleotides agree with TRBD1. Germline V gene data show CDR1 as SGHRS and CDR2 as YFSETQ. The CDR3 has 15 amino acids. V shed 3 bases and J 1 base; nucleotides not matched to a gene: 6. The CDR3 coding sequence is TGCGCCAGCAGCTCGCTCTCAGGGGGGAACACTGAAGCTTTCTTT. It translates to CASSSLSGGNTEAFF.

This clonotype was seen more than once but under ten times. The rearrangement uses TRBV4-1 and TRBJ1-1; no clear D gene. The CDR3 runs 14 residues. The V gene lost 0 bases and the J gene lost 7 bases, with 12 bases spanning the gap. Germline CDR1 MGHRA, CDR2 YSYEKL. CDR3 sequence (DNA): TGCGCCAGCAGCCAAGAGGCCTGGCGGAGTGAAGCTTTCTTT. Its protein product is CASSQEAWRSEAFF.

The chain links TRBV19 to TRBJ2-2; D is undetermined. The CDR3 covers 15 residues. CDR1 and CDR2 (germline): LNHDA, SQIVND (reference sequence). V was clipped by 3 bases and J by 5 bases, with 13 bases between them. The CDR3 reads CASSISRLGTGELFF. Here the CDR3 DNA reads TGTGCCAGTAGTATCTCGCGGTTGGGGACCGGGGAGCTGTTTTTT.

In this sample, this clonotype turned up many times. CDR3 coding DNA: TGCGCCAGCAGCTTGGGGGTCACGAACACCGGGGAGCTGTTTTTT. It is translated as CASSLGVTNTGELFF. The chain couples TRBV5-1 to TRBJ2-2; D ambiguous. The germline CDR1 and CDR2 sequences are SGHRS and YFSETQ. V lost 0 bases and J lost 0, with 6 bases in between. CDR3 length: 15 residues.

This chain connects TRBV6-2 or TRBV6-3 to TRBJ1-5, with D perhaps matching TRBD1 (5 bases). Germline CDR1 and CDR2: MNHEY and SVGEGT. The ends were cut back, 8 bases at V and 13 bases at J, with 18 bases in the middle. The CDR3 consists of 12 residues. The CDR3 reads CASSLGGDIQHF. CDR3 DNA: TGTGCCAGCTCCCTCGGGGGTGACATACAGCATTTT.

This clonotype has only a few counts. The rearrangement joins TRBV6-6 to TRBJ1-2, with 10 bases aligning to TRBD1. The CDR3 is 15 residues long. Per the germline V gene, CDR1 is MNHNY and CDR2 is SVGAGI (reference sequence). V lost 6 bases to trimming and J lost 5 bases; unmatched junction nucleotides: 9. The CDR3 DNA is TGTGCCAGCAGCGAAAAGGACAGGGGGGTTTATGGCTACACCTTC. It specifies CASSEKDRGVYGYTF.

This clonotype was observed at least ten times. The rearrangement uses TRBV4-1 and TRBJ2-6; weak D call: TRBD2 (5 bases). Trimming left V 0 bases short and J 2 bases short, with 8 bases between. The CDR3 loop spans 16 amino acids. Germline assignment: CDR1 MGHRA and CDR2 YSYEKL. The CDR3 loop is CASSQDEGTGANVLTF. In DNA, the CDR3 is TGCGCCAGCAGCCAAGATGAGGGTACTGGGGCCAACGTCCTGACTTTC.